The clone carrying this T cell receptor (beta chain) occurred a few times. The target antigen is unknown. The sample belongs to a study of beta chain features in type 1 diabetes. Study-wide results and caveats: TCRB CDR3s were moderately but significantly shorter in Type 1 diabetes patients in all four CD4+ subsets. Compared to healthy donors, patients appeared to have naive, central memory and Treg TCRB repertoires that were more alike.

All of the sorted populations showed purity greater than 95%. Reverse transcribing all isolated RNA meant expressed TCRB transcripts were sequenced. Using immunoSEQ multiplex PCR, the repertoire was profiled, and TCRdb retains in-frame clones only, with some absent. The sample holds about 650,000 clones; around 12% are singletons and the top ten take roughly 0.11%. Sequenced input: naive CD4+ T cells from blood. The TCR was taken from a man aged 30 to 39 with type 1 diabetes.

The DNA of the CDR3 is TGTGCCATCGGGACAGGGGATGAAAAACTGTTTTTT. It translates to CAIGTGDEKLFF. The chain employs TRBV10-3 and TRBJ1-4; 10 nucleotides line up with TRBD1. In germline, CDR1 is ENHRY, CDR2 SYGVKD. The CDR3 has 12 residues. With 8 bases clipped from V and 6 bases from J, the junction kept 0 bases outside the gene matches.